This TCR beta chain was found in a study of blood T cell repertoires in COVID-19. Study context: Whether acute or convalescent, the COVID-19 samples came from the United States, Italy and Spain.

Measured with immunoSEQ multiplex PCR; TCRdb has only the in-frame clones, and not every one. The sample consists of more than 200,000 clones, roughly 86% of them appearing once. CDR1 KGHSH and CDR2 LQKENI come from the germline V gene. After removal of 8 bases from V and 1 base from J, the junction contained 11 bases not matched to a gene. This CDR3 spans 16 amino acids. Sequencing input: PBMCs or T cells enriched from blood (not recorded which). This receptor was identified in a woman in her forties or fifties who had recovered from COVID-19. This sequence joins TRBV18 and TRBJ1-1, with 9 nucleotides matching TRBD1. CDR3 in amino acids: CASPWDRVTTNTEAFF. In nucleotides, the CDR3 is TGTGCCAGCCCTTGGGACAGGGTAACCACGAACACTGAAGCTTTCTTT.